This is a list of T cell receptor beta chains from one sample in a study of T cells in Graves' hyperthyroidism and ophthalmopathy. TCRdb recomputed calls from the multiplex PCR reads with MiXCR, one row per CDR3 protein. The sample has fewer than 700,000 distinct CDR3 sequences, around 15% seen once. Sequenced material: blood. The receptors come from a woman aged 25 to 45 with Graves' hyperthyroidism. CDR3s include the opening cysteine and the closing phenylalanine or tryptophan. Each record gives: J gene, clone size, D gene, V gene, CDR3 DNA, CDR3 protein. The D gene is left open where the match is weak. Rows give clone size only sometimes, using once, few, many, or a class for an expanded clone.

>TRBJ2-3|many|-|TRBV28
TGTGCCAGCAGCGGGGAGGTAGTGACAGATACGCAGTATTTT
CASSGEVVTDTQYF
>TRBJ2-2|-|TRBD1|TRBV7-2
TGTGCCAGCAGGACCAAGACAGGGGGAACGAACACCGGGGAGCTGTTTTTT
CASRTKTGGTNTGELFF
>TRBJ1-2|-|-|TRBV7-9
TGTGCCAGCAGCGCTACTCAGGGGATTAACTATGGCTACACCTTC
CASSATQGINYGYTF
>TRBJ2-1|many|TRBD2|TRBV20-1
TGCAGTGCGAGGGGTGCGGGAGGGAGCTCCTACAATGAGCAGTTCTTC
CSARGAGGSSYNEQFF
>TRBJ1-5|few|-|TRBV6-5
TGTGCCAGCAGTTACACCAGGGACAATCAGCCCCAGCATTTT
CASSYTRDNQPQHF
>TRBJ1-1|many|TRBD1|TRBV5-5
TGTGCCAGCAGCCTCCTTCGGGACAGGGGGGGTGAAGCTTTCTTT
CASSLLRDRGGEAFF
>TRBJ1-4|few|-|TRBV4-2
TGTGCCAGCAGCCAAAGGGACCTAACGAATGAAAAACTGTTTTTT
CASSQRDLTNEKLFF
>TRBJ2-1|-|-|TRBV29-1
TGCAGCGTTGCACCCACGAGGGACAATGAGCAGTTCTTC
CSVAPTRDNEQFF
>TRBJ2-7|-|-|TRBV18
TGTGCCAGCTCACCATCCGGGGCGCGGTACGAGCAGTACTTC
CASSPSGARYEQYF
>TRBJ1-2|many|-|TRBV7-9
TGTGCCAGCAGCCCGCTGGCGGGGGTCTATGGCTACACCTTC
CASSPLAGVYGYTF
>TRBJ1-2|-|-|TRBV28
TGTGCCAGCAGTCCGCCAGGGACCGGTGGCTACACCTTC
CASSPPGTGGYTF
>TRBJ1-1|many|-|TRBV30
TGTGCCTGGAGTGTAGGCTCGAACACTGAAGCTTTCTTT
CAWSVGSNTEAFF
>TRBJ1-3|-|-|TRBV7-8
TGTGCCAGCAGGACCCCGGGGGGATCTGGAAACACCATATATTTT
CASRTPGGSGNTIYF
>TRBJ2-7|-|TRBD2|TRBV13
TGTGCCAGCAGCTTCCTAGCGGGAGAAGTCCCTGAGGAGCAGTACTTC
CASSFLAGEVPEEQYF
>TRBJ1-4|few|TRBD1|TRBV6-1
TGTGCCAGCAGTTCATACAGGGGGCTGACTAATGAAAAACTGTTTTTT
CASSSYRGLTNEKLFF